The 15 T cell receptor beta chains presented below share a single source sample, sequenced in a study of T-cell reconstitution after alpha-beta-depleted transplantation in children. During its preparation, the TCRbeta library received unique molecular identifiers. TCRdb independently ran MiXCR on the PCR reads; one entry per CDR3 protein. Of 200,000 to 300,000 distinct CDR3 sequences in the sample, about 25% were seen once. Source: PBMCs, taken before TCRalphabeta/CD19-depleted stem cell transplant. The receptors here all came from a girl aged 2 to 9 with Fanconi anemia, due to receive a stem cell transplant.

The chain carries TRBV20-1 and TRBJ2-1; 8 bases are a match to TRBD2. The CDR3 is 16 residues long. Germline V gene sequence: CDR1 DFQATT, CDR2 SNEGSKA (reference sequence). The junction had 10 bases not matched to a gene; V was cut back by 0 bases and J by 6 bases. Written as DNA, the CDR3 is TGCAGTGCTAGAGATCTTTTTCTCGGGACTAGCAATGAGCAGTTCTTC. Its translation: CSARDLFLGTSNEQFF.

This clonotype was counted at least ten times. V gene TRBV20-1 combines with J gene TRBJ1-2, with unresolved D. The germline CDR1 and CDR2 sequences are DFQATT and SNEGSKA (reference sequence). The CDR3 runs 12 residues. The germline V and J ends were trimmed by 3 bases and 5 bases, with 10 bases remaining between them. Here the CDR3 DNA reads TGCAGTGCTAGGAGGGAGATATATGGCTACACCTTC. Translated: CSARREIYGYTF.

The DNA for the CDR3 is TGTGCCAGCAGCTTGCCGGGACGGACGATCTACGAGCAGTACTTC. This gives the protein CASSLPGRTIYEQYF. The gene calls are TRBV11-3 and TRBJ2-7, with D perhaps assigned TRBD1 or TRBD2 (5 bases each). Germline V gives CDR1 SGHNT, CDR2 YENEEA. Trimming left V 3 bases short and J 3 bases short, with 15 bases between. The CDR3 contains 15 residues.

This clonotype appeared many times. This rearrangement joins TRBV5-1 to TRBJ1-2; 9 bases agree with TRBD1. This CDR3 has 14 amino acids. Looked up from germline, CDR1 is SGHRS and CDR2 is YFSETQ. Losses at the gene ends were 2 bases for V and 6 bases for J; bases not matched to a gene: 5. The CDR3 loop reads CASSFRDREDGYTF. CDR3 DNA sequence: TGCGCCAGCAGCTTCCGGGACAGGGAGGATGGCTACACCTTC.

This chain links TRBV2 with TRBJ2-3, with D unresolved. Germline values: CDR1 SNHLY, CDR2 FYNNEI. V dropped 8 bases and J dropped 1 base, with 13 bases sitting between them. This CDR3 has 14 residues. This chain's CDR3 is CASRRASGTDTQYF. In DNA, the CDR3 is TGTGCCAGCCGAAGGGCCTCAGGCACAGATACGCAGTATTTT. The whole variable domain, remainder taken from reference TRBV2 and TRBJ2-3, is EPEVTQTPSHQVTQMGQEVILRCVPISNHLYFYWYRQILGQKVEFLVSFYNNEISEKSEIFDDQFSVERPDGSNFTLKIRSTKLEDSAMYFCASRRASGTDTQYFGPGTRLTVL.

This clonotype was counted many times. The J gene is TRBJ1-2, the V gene TRBV29-1; the D gene is possibly TRBD1 (6 bases). Germline V gene data show CDR1 as SQVTM and CDR2 as ANQGSEA. The CDR3 spans 14 residues. The V gene lost 4 bases and the J gene lost 5 bases, with 17 bases spanning the gap. The DNA for the CDR3 is TGCAGCGTTGCCAACTACAGGGAGAATTATGGCTACACCTTC. Its translation: CSVANYRENYGYTF.

The chain uses TRBV20-1 and TRBJ2-5; TRBD2 matches at 12 bases. In germline, CDR1 is DFQATT, CDR2 SNEGSKA (reference sequence). The CDR3 loop spans 14 amino acids. J gave up 4 bases and V 3 bases, and 3 bases lay outside the gene matches. The CDR3 DNA follows: TGCAGTGCTAGGCTAGCGGGGGGGGCAGAGACCCAGTACTTC. Amino acids: CSARLAGGAETQYF.

In this sample, this clonotype turned up a few times. The chain combines TRBV29-1 with TRBJ2-3; D is unclear. The germline CDR1 and CDR2 sequences are SQVTM and ANQGSEA. The V end lost 1 base, the J end lost 0 bases, and 14 bases lay between the germline ends. The CDR3 sequence is 16 residues long. The CDR3 DNA follows: TGCAGCGTTGAAGGTACAGCTCTAGATAGCACAGATACGCAGTATTTT. It codes for CSVEGTALDSTDTQYF.

The chain's CDR3 is CASSEDWIPQETQYF. The CDR3 DNA follows: TGTGCCAGCAGTGAAGACTGGATCCCCCAAGAGACCCAGTACTTC. This chain connects TRBV6-1 to TRBJ2-5; D remains unclear. CDR3 length: 15 residues. Germline lookup yields CDR1 MNHNS and CDR2 SASEGT. V lost 1 base and J lost 1, with 10 bases in between.

This clonotype was counted only a few times. This sequence joins TRBV6-1 and TRBJ2-1, with no clear D. The CDR3 spans 16 residues. Germline CDR1 is MNHNS and CDR2 is SASEGT. Trimming removed 2 bases at V and 4 bases at J, with 15 bases between. The CDR3 loop is CASSEIAHFTYNEQFF. For the CDR3, the DNA is TGTGCCAGCAGTGAAATCGCACATTTTACATACAATGAGCAGTTCTTC.

This clonotype has only a few counts. V and J are TRBV29-1 and TRBJ2-7; 9 nucleotides match TRBD1. This CDR3 has 14 amino acids. Germline CDR1 is SQVTM and CDR2 is ANQGSEA. J lost 0 bases, V lost 8 bases, and 8 bases had no gene match. The chain's CDR3 is CSFIRDRASYEQYF. The CDR3 nucleotides are TGCAGCTTTATCCGGGACAGGGCCTCCTACGAGCAGTACTTC.

This clonotype was found many times. The V gene is TRBV12-3 or TRBV12-4, the J gene TRBJ2-3; no firm D call. CDR3 length: 17 residues. V lost 3 bases and J 0 bases, leaving 16 bases between the germline ends. Here the CDR3 reads CASSFYPESTSTDTQYF. CDR3 in DNA: TGTGCCAGCAGTTTCTACCCGGAATCAACTAGCACAGATACGCAGTATTTT.

This clonotype was detected a few times. The chain recombines TRBV7-8 with TRBJ2-7; D may be TRBD1 (6 bases). The CDR3 contains 14 residues. The V and J ends lost 5 bases and 12 bases respectively, with 23 bases between them. The germline gives CDR1 SGHVS, CDR2 FQNEAQ. Here the CDR3 reads CASSPSPPSQGRYF. The CDR3 coding sequence is TGTGCCAGCAGCCCATCCCCACCATCACAGGGTCGGTACTTC.

The V and J genes are TRBV3-1 and TRBJ1-2; no clear D. The CDR3 spans 14 residues. Per germline, CDR1 LGHDT and CDR2 YNNKEL (reference sequence). V lost 1 base, J lost 3 bases, and 9 bases lay in between. The CDR3: CASSQVNGYYGYTF. CDR3 nucleotide sequence: TGTGCCAGCAGCCAAGTCAACGGCTACTATGGCTACACCTTC.

This clonotype has just a few counts. J is TRBJ2-2 and V is TRBV5-1; D remains unclear. CDR1 and CDR2 from the germline V gene are SGHRS and YFSETQ. The CDR3 is 16 residues long. The V end was cut by 1 base, the J end by 5 bases, with 15 bases between. CDR3 coding DNA: TGCGCCAGCAGCTTGCCCCTACCGGGCGCAACCGGGGAGCTGTTTTTT. It yields the protein CASSLPLPGATGELFF.